What follows are 26 T cell receptor beta chains derived from one specimen sequenced in a study of regulatory T cells in long-lasting Graves disease. Time point reported: newly diagnosed GD, antithyroid drugs for less than 3 months. The TCR library was made from RNA that had been extracted from PBMCs in TRIzol. Building of the TCR beta libraries involved iRepertoire HTBI primers and Arm-PCR of CDR3 regions. TCRdb re-called the multiplex PCR reads through MiXCR, storing one row per CDR3 protein. The sample records 420,000 or so distinct CDR3 sequences, 16% being singletons. These same records also appear under a second study, on T cells in Graves' hyperthyroidism and ophthalmopathy.

This specimen was peripheral blood mononuclear cells (PBMCs), taken at new diagnosis, from a patient treated with antithyroid drugs. All receptors come from a woman aged 18-35 years with Graves disease.

This rearrangement joins TRBV5-4 to TRBJ2-1; D unclear. The germline V gene encodes CDR1 SGHNT and CDR2 YYREEE (reference sequence). V lost 0 bases to trimming and J lost 4 bases, with 17 bases between them. This CDR3 spans 17 amino acids. CDR3 bases: TGTGCCAGCAGCTTGGGATTCATCCGGGCCCAGTACAATGAGCAGTTCTTC. This gives the protein CASSLGFIRAQYNEQFF.

The chain combines TRBV7-8 with TRBJ1-1; 8 bases line up with TRBD1. V trimming: 5 bases; J trimming: 3 bases; junction bases outside the gene matches: 5. CDR3 size: 14 residues. Germline V gene sequence: CDR1 SGHVS, CDR2 FQNEAQ. In DNA form, the CDR3 reads TGTGCCAGCAGCACGGGCAGGGGGCACACTGAAGCTTTCTTT. Protein product: CASSTGRGHTEAFF.

The V call is TRBV19, the J call TRBJ1-4, with 7 bases identical to TRBD1. The CDR3 is 15 amino acids. Germline V gene lookup returns CDR1 LNHDA and CDR2 SQIVND (reference sequence). V was clipped by 4 bases and J by 8 bases; unmatched bases: 10. Here the CDR3 DNA reads TGTGCCAGTAGTACGCGGACAGGATTTTACGAAAAACTGTTTTTT. Its translation: CASSTRTGFYEKLFF.

This clonotype showed up many times. This sequence joins TRBV4-1 and TRBJ2-3; no firm D call. Per germline, CDR1 MGHRA and CDR2 YSYEKL. The V and J ends lost 3 bases and 4 bases respectively, with 14 bases between them. The CDR3 covers 15 residues. CDR3 DNA sequence: TGCGCCAGCAGCCACGTACAGAGAGGTGCAGATACGCAGTATTTT. This codes for CASSHVQRGADTQYF.

There are many counts of this clonotype. The chain employs TRBV5-1 and TRBJ2-1; no firm D call. Germline V gene lookup returns CDR1 SGHRS and CDR2 YFSETQ. V lost 2 bases to trimming and J lost 5 bases, with 8 bases between them. The CDR3 is 13 amino acids. DNA of the CDR3: TGCGCCAGCAGCTTACGACACGACAATGAGCAGTTCTTC. Translation gives CASSLRHDNEQFF.

There are many counts of this clonotype. This chain connects TRBV28 to TRBJ2-7, with 11 bases that match TRBD2. This CDR3 contains 16 residues. CDR1 is MDHEN and CDR2 is SYDVKM in the germline V gene. J gave up 2 bases and V 8 bases, and 11 bases lay outside the gene matches. CDR3 bases: TGTGCCAGCTCCCTAGCGGGAGGTAGGGCCCCCTACGAGCAGTACTTC. It is translated as CASSLAGGRAPYEQYF.

This clonotype appeared many times. The gene calls are TRBV10-1 and TRBJ2-2; D gene uncertain. The CDR3 is made up of 14 amino acids. Germline V lookup: CDR1 WNHNN, CDR2 SYGVQD (reference sequence). Trimming took off 3 bases at V and 3 bases at J, with 8 bases between the two ends. The CDR3 sequence: CASSDTRYTGELFF. The CDR3 DNA is TGCGCCAGCAGTGATACGCGGTACACCGGGGAGCTGTTTTTT.

This clonotype was recorded a few times. This sequence joins TRBV10-3 and TRBJ2-3; D is perhaps TRBD1 (6 bases). This CDR3 has 16 amino acids. From germline, CDR1 is ENHRY and CDR2 SYGVKD. V was shortened by 4 bases and J by 3 bases, with 17 bases between the two germline ends. The DNA for the CDR3 is TGTGCCATCAGTGTACAGGGTACCCTTGGGACAGATACGCAGTATTTT. This codes for CAISVQGTLGTDTQYF.

This clonotype was seen more than once but under ten times. The rearrangement joins TRBV2 to TRBJ2-2; the D call may be TRBD1 or TRBD2 (5 bases each). CDR1 is SNHLY, CDR2 FYNNEI, per germline. CDR3 length: 11 residues. V was pared by 8 bases and J by 7 bases, with 8 bases between. CDR3 coding DNA: TGTGCCAGCGGGGGAGTCGGGGAGCTGTTTTTT. Its protein product is CASGGVGELFF.

This clonotype was recorded at least ten times. The chain is built from TRBV5-6 and TRBJ2-3; the match to TRBD2 covers 11 bases. With V trimmed by 4 bases and J by 4 bases, 8 bases remained unmatched. CDR1 is SGHDT, CDR2 YYEEEE, per germline. The CDR3 spans 16 residues. The CDR3 DNA follows: TGTGCCAGCAGCCCGGGGGCGGGACTAGCGGCAGATACGCAGTATTTT. It translates to CASSPGAGLAADTQYF.

A note on this clonotype: A much more abundant neighbour one base away suggests this may be a read error. The chain is built from TRBV5-4 and TRBJ2-7; 7 bases fit TRBD2. CDR1 is SGHNT, CDR2 YYREEE, per germline (reference sequence). Germline trimming cut 3 bases from V and 3 bases from J; bases unmatched to any gene: 6. This CDR3 region has 14 residues. The CDR3 nucleotides are TGTGCCAGCAGCTCGATGGGGGGGAACTACGAGCAGTACTTC. Amino acid sequence: CASSSMGGNYEQYF. The entire variable domain, with the rest obtained from reference TRBV5-4 and TRBJ2-7, is as follows: ETGVTQSPTHLIKTRGQQVTLRCSSQSGHNTVSWYQQALGQGPQFIFQYYREEENGRGNFPPRFSGLQFPNYSSELNVNALELDDSALYLCASSSMGGNYEQYFGPGTRLTVT.

In this sample, this clonotype turned up a few times. The gene calls are TRBV20-1 and TRBJ1-5; TRBD1 matches 8 bases. After removal of 6 bases from V and 0 bases from J, the junction contained 10 bases not matched to a gene. This CDR3 region has 16 residues. Germline CDR1 and CDR2: DFQATT and SNEGSKA (reference sequence). For the CDR3, the DNA is TGCAGTGCCTCGGCCAGGGGGCGCGTTAGCAATCAGCCCCAGCATTTT. As protein: CSASARGRVSNQPQHF.

V is TRBV24-1 and J is TRBJ2-3, with TRBD1 matching over 11 bases. Trimming at V came to 6 bases and at J to 3 bases, leaving 7 bases not matched to a gene. Germline CDR1 and CDR2: KGHDR and SFDVKD. CDR3 length: 16 amino acids. CDR3 sequence (DNA): TGTGCCACCAGTCCTTCGGACAGGGGGCAGACAGATACGCAGTATTTT. Translation: CATSPSDRGQTDTQYF.

Turning to this clonotype: This may come from a read error, since a much larger clone is one base off. The rearrangement uses TRBV20-1 and TRBJ2-1; no clear D gene. Germline assignment: CDR1 DFQATT and CDR2 SNEGSKA (reference sequence). Trimming removed 3 bases at V and 4 bases at J, with 4 bases between. The CDR3 totals 11 residues. The CDR3 spells CSARPYNEQFF. The CDR3 DNA reads TGCAGTGCTAGGCCGTACAATGAGCAGTTCTTC.

The chain is built from TRBV5-1 and TRBJ2-6; D is possibly TRBD1 (6 bases). V was clipped by 4 bases and J by 0 bases, with 14 bases between them. CDR1 and CDR2 (germline): SGHRS, YFSETQ. The CDR3 is 17 residues long. DNA for the CDR3: TGCGCCAGCAGCCCCCATACAGGGCCCTCTGGGGCCAACGTCCTGACTTTC. Protein sequence: CASSPHTGPSGANVLTF.

This clonotype has just a few counts. The chain uses TRBV27 and TRBJ1-2; TRBD1 might be the D (5 bases). The length of the CDR3 is 16 residues. CDR1 and CDR2 from the germline V gene are MNHEY and SMNVEV (reference sequence). V was cut by 5 bases and J by 4 bases, with 20 bases left in between. This chain's CDR3 is CASSPTDSGLIYGYTF. CDR3 DNA: TGTGCCAGCAGTCCTACGGACTCAGGGCTAATCTATGGCTACACCTTC.

The chain is built from TRBV20-1 and TRBJ2-7, with 9 bases lining up with TRBD2. Germline assignment: CDR1 DFQATT and CDR2 SNEGSKA (reference sequence). V was pared by 0 bases and J by 2 bases, with 8 bases of the junction left unmatched. CDR3 length: 16 residues. DNA for the CDR3: TGCAGTGCTAGAGATTACTTGCGGGAGGGCCCCTACGAGCAGTACTTC. It is translated as CSARDYLREGPYEQYF.

This clonotype was seen repeatedly, ten times or more. This chain links TRBV7-8 with TRBJ2-7, with a tentative D call TRBD2 (5 bases). Germline CDR1 SGHVS, CDR2 FQNEAQ. V gave up 5 bases and J gave up 3 bases, with 11 bases separating them. The CDR3 is 13 residues long. The CDR3 here is CASSPDYFYEQYF. DNA of the CDR3: TGTGCCAGCAGCCCAGACTACTTCTACGAGCAGTACTTC. Full variable domain (remainder filled in from reference TRBV7-8 and TRBJ2-7): GAGVSQSPRYKVAKRGQDVALRCDPISGHVSLFWYQQALGQGPEFLTYFQNEAQLDKSGLPSDRFFAERPEGSVSTLKIQRTQQEDSAVYLCASSPDYFYEQYFGPGTRLTVT.

Worth noting for this clonotype: This may come from a read error, since a much larger clone is one base off. The chain has TRBV28 and TRBJ2-3, with 12 positions matching TRBD2. CDR1 is MDHEN and CDR2 is SYDVKM in the germline V gene. V gave up 6 bases and J gave up 1 base; unmatched junction bases: 5. The CDR3 contains 16 residues. This chain's CDR3 is CASRTSGGRRTDTQYF. CDR3 nucleotides: TGTGCCAGCAGGACTAGCGGGGGAAGGCGCACAGATACGCAGTATTTT.

This clonotype was detected many times. For the CDR3, the DNA is TGTGCCAGCAGTGGGGTGCCGGGACAAGGCGCACAGCAGTACTTC. It specifies CASSGVPGQGAQQYF. The chain links TRBV2 to TRBJ2-7, with D maybe TRBD1 (6 bases). CDR1 and CDR2 (germline): SNHLY, FYNNEI. Trimming removed 4 bases at V and 8 bases at J, with 21 bases between. The CDR3 runs to 15 residues.

This clonotype was observed a single time. This sequence may be a read error, since a much larger clone differs from it by one base. In DNA form, the CDR3 reads TGTGCCAGCAGCTTGAATCCAGGGGCGTCTAACTATGGCTACACCTTC. It specifies CASSLNPGASNYGYTF. This sequence joins TRBV11-2 and TRBJ1-2, with D perhaps TRBD1 (6 bases). CDR3 size: 16 residues. Between the trimmed V and J ends, which lost 3 bases and 0 bases, there was a span of 14 bases. The germline V gene has CDR1 SGHAT and CDR2 FQNNGV.

At least ten counts were recorded for this clonotype. The chain couples TRBV28 to TRBJ2-5; 11 bases fit TRBD2. CDR1 is MDHEN and CDR2 is SYDVKM in the germline V gene. The CDR3 has 15 amino acids. Trimming at V came to 8 bases and at J to 2 bases, leaving 7 bases not matched to a gene. The CDR3 DNA is TGTGCCAGCTCCCGGGGACTAGCGGATCAAGAGACCCAGTACTTC. This codes for CASSRGLADQETQYF. Full variable domain (missing parts from reference TRBV28 and TRBJ2-5): DVKVTQSSRYLVKRTGEKVFLECVQDMDHENMFWYRQDPGLGLRLIYFSYDVKMKEKGDIPEGYSVSREKKERFSLILESASTNQTSMYLCASSRGLADQETQYFGPGTRLLVL.

The rearrangement uses TRBV5-1 and TRBJ1-6, with D unclear. Germline CDR1 SGHRS, CDR2 YFSETQ. V was cut by 3 bases and J by 9 bases, with 19 bases left in between. The CDR3 totals 16 residues. The CDR3 is CASSSPSEDPRSPLHF. The CDR3 nucleotides read TGCGCCAGCAGCTCACCTTCAGAAGATCCGCGTTCACCCCTCCACTTT.

This clonotype was recorded a few times. The chain combines TRBV7-6 with TRBJ2-1; either TRBD1 or TRBD2 may supply D (6 bases each). CDR1 and CDR2 from the germline V gene are SGHVS and FNYEAQ. This CDR3 comprises 15 residues. Trimming stripped 1 base from V and 3 bases from J, with 10 bases between. The CDR3: CASSLGGAIYNEQFF. The CDR3 DNA reads as TGTGCCAGCAGCTTAGGGGGGGCTATCTACAATGAGCAGTTCTTC.

This chain uses TRBV15 with TRBJ2-1, with D possibly being TRBD1 (5 bases). Trimming left V 0 bases short and J 9 bases short, with 12 bases between. CDR1 is LNHNV and CDR2 is YYDKDF in the germline V gene (reference sequence). The length of the CDR3 is 14 residues. CDR3 sequence: CATSRDIGDSEQFF. Here the CDR3 DNA reads TGTGCCACCAGCAGAGATATAGGAGACAGTGAGCAGTTCTTC. Complete variable domain (other parts from reference TRBV15 and TRBJ2-1): DAMVIQNPRYQVTQFGKPVTLSCSQTLNHNVMYWYQQKSSQAPKLLFHYYDKDFNNEADTPDNFQSRRPNTSFCFLDIRSPGLGDTAMYLCATSRDIGDSEQFFGPGTRLTVL.

This clonotype has more than one count but fewer than ten. The V call is TRBV6-1, the J call TRBJ1-3; TRBD1 might be the D (5 bases). Germline CDR1 reads MNHNS; CDR2 reads SASEGT. The CDR3 contains 16 residues. The germline V and J ends were trimmed by 0 bases and 5 bases, with 14 bases remaining between them. In nucleotides, the CDR3 is TGTGCCAGCAGTGAAGCTGGGGCGGTTAGCAGAAACACCATATATTTT. Its protein product is CASSEAGAVSRNTIYF.